Described below is a single T cell receptor beta chain sequence and its context. Its antigen is unidentified. The sample originates from a study of cytomegalovirus exposure and HLA in healthy donors. General study findings and limits: According to a subsequent analysis, TCR clusters identified in the first cohort showed a tendency to co-occur across the approximately 120 validation repertoires. The study labeled more than 150 TCR beta chains cytomegalovirus-associated.

CDR1 and CDR2 from the germline V gene are KGHSH and LQKENI. Trimming took 3 bases from V and 3 from J, leaving 14 bases between them. There are 16 residues in the CDR3. This table comes from immunoSEQ multiplex PCR, and its TCRdb copy is limited to in-frame clones, with some not included. The sample has about 97,000 clones, about 95% seen once. The receptor was isolated from a woman between 18 and 29 years old in good health and CMV-seronegative. The chain uses TRBV18 and TRBJ2-2, with a possible D match to TRBD2 (6 bases). The sample taken for sequencing was PBMCs. The CDR3 loop is CASSPWIGSDTGELFF. In DNA, the CDR3 is TGTGCCAGCTCACCGTGGATCGGGAGCGACACCGGGGAGCTGTTTTTT. The complete variable domain, with remaining parts taken from reference TRBV18 and TRBJ2-2, reads NAGVMQNPRHLVRRRGQEARLRCSPMKGHSHVYWYRQLPEEGLKFMVYLQKENIIDESGMPKERFSAEFPKEGPSILRIQQVVRGDSAAYFCASSPWIGSDTGELFFGEGSRLTVL.